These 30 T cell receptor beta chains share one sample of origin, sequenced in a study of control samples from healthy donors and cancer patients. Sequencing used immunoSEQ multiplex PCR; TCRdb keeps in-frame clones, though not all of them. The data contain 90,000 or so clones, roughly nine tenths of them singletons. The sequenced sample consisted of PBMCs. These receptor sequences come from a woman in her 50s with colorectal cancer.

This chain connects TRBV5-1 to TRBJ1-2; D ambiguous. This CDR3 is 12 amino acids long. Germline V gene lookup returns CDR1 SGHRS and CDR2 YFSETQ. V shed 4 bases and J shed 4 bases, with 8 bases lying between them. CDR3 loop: CASSPRGYGYTF. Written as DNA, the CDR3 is TGCGCCAGCAGCCCCCGGGGCTATGGCTACACCTTC.

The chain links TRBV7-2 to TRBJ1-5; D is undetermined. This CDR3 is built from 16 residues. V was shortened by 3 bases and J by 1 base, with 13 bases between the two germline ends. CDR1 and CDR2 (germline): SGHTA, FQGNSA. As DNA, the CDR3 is TGTGCCAGCAGCTTTAATGTGGCGGGGAGCAATCAGCCCCAGCATTTT. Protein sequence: CASSFNVAGSNQPQHF.

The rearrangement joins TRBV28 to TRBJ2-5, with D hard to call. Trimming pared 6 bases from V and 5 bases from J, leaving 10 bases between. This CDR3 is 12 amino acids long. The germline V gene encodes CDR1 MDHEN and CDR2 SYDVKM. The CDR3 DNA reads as TGTGCCAGCAGCCCGCCTTCTGAGACCCAGTACTTC. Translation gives CASSPPSETQYF. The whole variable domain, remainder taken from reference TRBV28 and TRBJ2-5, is DVKVTQSSRYLVKRTGEKVFLECVQDMDHENMFWYRQDPGLGLRLIYFSYDVKMKEKGDIPEGYSVSREKKERFSLILESASTNQTSMYLCASSPPSETQYFGPGTRLLVL.

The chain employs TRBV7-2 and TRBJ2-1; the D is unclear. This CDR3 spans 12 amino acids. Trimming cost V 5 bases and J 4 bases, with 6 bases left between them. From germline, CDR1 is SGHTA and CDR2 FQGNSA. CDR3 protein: CASSHSYNEQFF. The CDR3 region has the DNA TGTGCCAGCAGCCATTCATACAATGAGCAGTTCTTC. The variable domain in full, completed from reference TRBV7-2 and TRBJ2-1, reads GAGVSQSPSNKVTEKGKDVELRCDPISGHTALYWYRQSLGQGLEFLIYFQGNSAPDKSGLPSDRFSAERTGGSVSTLTIQRTQQEDSAVYLCASSHSYNEQFFGPGTRLTVL.

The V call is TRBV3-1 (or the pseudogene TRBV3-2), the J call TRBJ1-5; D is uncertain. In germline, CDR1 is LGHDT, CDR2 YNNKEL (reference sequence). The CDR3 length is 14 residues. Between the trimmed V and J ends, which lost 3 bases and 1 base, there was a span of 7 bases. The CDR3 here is CASSQGLSNQPQHF. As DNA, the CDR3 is TGTGCCAGCAGCCAGGGCTTGAGCAATCAGCCCCAGCATTTT.

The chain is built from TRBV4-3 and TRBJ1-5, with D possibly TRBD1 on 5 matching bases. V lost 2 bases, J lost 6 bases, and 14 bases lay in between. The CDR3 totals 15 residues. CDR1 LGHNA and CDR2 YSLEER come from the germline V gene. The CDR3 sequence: CASSQQGGEGQPQHF. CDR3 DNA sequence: TGCGCCAGCAGCCAACAGGGAGGGGAAGGTCAGCCCCAGCATTTT.

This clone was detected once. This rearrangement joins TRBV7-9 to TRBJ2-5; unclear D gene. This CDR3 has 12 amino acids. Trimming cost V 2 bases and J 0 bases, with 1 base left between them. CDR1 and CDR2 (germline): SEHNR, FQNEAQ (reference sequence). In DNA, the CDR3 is TGTGCCAGCAGCTTATACCAAGAGACCCAGTACTTC. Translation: CASSLYQETQYF. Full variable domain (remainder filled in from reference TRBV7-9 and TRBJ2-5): DTGVSQNPRHKITKRGQNVTFRCDPISEHNRLYWYRQTLGQGPEFLTYFQNEAQLEKSRLLSDRFSAERPKGSFSTLEIQRTEQGDSAMYLCASSLYQETQYFGPGTRLLVL.

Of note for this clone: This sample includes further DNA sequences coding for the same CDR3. CDR3 residues: CASSQDSYNEQFF. As DNA, the CDR3 is TGCGCCAGCAGCCAAGACAGCTACAATGAGCAGTTCTTC. The chain combines TRBV4-3 with TRBJ2-1, with D unclear. The CDR3 is 13 residues long. Trimming stripped 0 bases from V and 3 bases from J, with 3 bases between. Germline V gives CDR1 LGHNA, CDR2 YSLEER.

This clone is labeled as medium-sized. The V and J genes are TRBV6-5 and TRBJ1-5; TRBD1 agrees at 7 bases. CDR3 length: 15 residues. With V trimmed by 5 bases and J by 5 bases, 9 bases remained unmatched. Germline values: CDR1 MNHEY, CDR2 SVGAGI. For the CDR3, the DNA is TGTGCCAGCAGTACTTGGGACAGTGCCGATCAGCCCCAGCATTTT. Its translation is CASSTWDSADQPQHF.

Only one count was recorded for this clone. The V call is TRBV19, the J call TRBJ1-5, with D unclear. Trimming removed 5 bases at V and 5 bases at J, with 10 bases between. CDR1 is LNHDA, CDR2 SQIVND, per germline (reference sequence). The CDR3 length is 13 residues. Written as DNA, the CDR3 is TGTGCCAGTAGTGAGGGTGTGTATCAGCCCCAGCATTTT. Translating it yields CASSEGVYQPQHF.

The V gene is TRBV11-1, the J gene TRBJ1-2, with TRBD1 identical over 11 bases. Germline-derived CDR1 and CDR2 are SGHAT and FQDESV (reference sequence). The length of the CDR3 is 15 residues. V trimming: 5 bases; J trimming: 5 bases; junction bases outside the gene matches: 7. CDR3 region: CASSPVGQGAYGYTF. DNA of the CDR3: TGTGCCAGCAGCCCGGTAGGACAGGGGGCTTATGGCTACACCTTC.

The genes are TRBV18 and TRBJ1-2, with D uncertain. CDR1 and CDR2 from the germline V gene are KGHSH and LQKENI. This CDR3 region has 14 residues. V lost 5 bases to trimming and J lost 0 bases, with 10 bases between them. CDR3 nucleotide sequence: TGTGCCAGCTCAAAGAGTAACACTAACTATGGCTACACCTTC. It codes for CASSKSNTNYGYTF.

The DNA of the CDR3 is TGTGCCACCAGTAGGTCAGCGGACCAGCCCCAGCATTTT. This translates into CATSRSADQPQHF. The rearrangement uses TRBV24-1 and TRBJ1-5; D remains unclear. Germline CDR1 is KGHDR and CDR2 is SFDVKD. CDR3 length equals 13 residues. The ends were cut back, 6 bases at V and 7 bases at J, with 12 bases in the middle.

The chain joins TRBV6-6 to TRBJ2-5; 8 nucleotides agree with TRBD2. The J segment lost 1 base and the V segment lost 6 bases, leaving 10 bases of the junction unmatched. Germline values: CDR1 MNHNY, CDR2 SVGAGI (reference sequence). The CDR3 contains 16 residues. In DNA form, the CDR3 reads TGTGCCAGCAGCTCCAGCGGGGGAGTCTTCCAAGAGACCCAGTACTTC. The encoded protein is CASSSSGGVFQETQYF.

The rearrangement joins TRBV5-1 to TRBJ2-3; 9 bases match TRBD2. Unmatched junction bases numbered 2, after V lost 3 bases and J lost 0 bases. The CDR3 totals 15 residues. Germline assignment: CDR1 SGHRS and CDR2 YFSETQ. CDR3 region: CASSSSGTSTDTQYF. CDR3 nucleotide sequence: TGCGCCAGCAGCTCTAGCGGGACAAGCACAGATACGCAGTATTTT.

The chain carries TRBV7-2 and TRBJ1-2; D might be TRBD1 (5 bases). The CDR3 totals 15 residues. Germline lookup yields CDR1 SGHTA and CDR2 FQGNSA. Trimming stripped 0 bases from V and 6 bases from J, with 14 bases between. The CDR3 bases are TGTGCCAGCAGCTTAGCGAACAGGAGGGGAGATGGCTACACCTTC. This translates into CASSLANRRGDGYTF.

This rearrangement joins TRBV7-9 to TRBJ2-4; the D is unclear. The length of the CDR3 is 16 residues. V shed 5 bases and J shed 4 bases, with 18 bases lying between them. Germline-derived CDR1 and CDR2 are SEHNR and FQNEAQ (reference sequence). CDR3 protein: CASSAQPGREKNIQYF. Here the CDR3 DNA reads TGTGCCAGCAGCGCCCAGCCGGGCCGCGAAAAAAACATTCAGTACTTC.

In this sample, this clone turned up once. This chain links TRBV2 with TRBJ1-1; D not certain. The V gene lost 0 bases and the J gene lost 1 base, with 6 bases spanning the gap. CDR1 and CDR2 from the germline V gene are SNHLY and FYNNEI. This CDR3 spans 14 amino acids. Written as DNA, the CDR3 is TGTGCCAGCAGTGAAGCGAGGAGGAACACTGAAGCTTTCTTT. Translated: CASSEARRNTEAFF.

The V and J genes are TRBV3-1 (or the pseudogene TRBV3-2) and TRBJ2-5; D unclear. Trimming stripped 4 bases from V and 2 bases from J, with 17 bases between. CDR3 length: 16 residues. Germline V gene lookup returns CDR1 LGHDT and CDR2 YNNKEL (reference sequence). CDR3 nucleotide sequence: TGTGCCAGCAGCCTTTCGGACGTGAGACCTCAAGAGACCCAGTACTTC. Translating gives CASSLSDVRPQETQYF.

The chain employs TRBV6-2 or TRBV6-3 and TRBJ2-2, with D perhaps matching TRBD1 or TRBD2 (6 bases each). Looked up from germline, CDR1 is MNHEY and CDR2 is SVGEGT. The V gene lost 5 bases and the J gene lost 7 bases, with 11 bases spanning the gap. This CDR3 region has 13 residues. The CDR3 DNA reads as TGTGCCAGCAGTAACAGGGAGGACGGGGAGCTGTTTTTT. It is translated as CASSNREDGELFF.

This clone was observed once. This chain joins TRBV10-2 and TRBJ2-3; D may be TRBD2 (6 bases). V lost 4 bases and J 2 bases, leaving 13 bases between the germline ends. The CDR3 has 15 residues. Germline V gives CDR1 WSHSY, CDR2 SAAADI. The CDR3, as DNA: TGCGCCAGCAGTGTTGCGGGGCGCTTCACAGATACGCAGTATTTT. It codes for CASSVAGRFTDTQYF.

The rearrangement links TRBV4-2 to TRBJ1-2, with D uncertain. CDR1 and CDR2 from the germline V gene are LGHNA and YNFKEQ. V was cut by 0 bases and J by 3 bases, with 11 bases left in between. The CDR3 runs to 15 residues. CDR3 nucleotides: TGTGCCAGCAGCCAAGATGTTCCAGGCGACTATGGCTACACCTTC. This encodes CASSQDVPGDYGYTF.

The CDR3 loop is CASSLAAGVQETQYF. For the CDR3, the DNA is TGTGCCAGCAGCTTAGCGGCGGGAGTCCAAGAGACCCAGTACTTC. The chain recombines TRBV7-2 with TRBJ2-5; TRBD2 aligns across 7 bases. The V gene's germline CDR1 is SGHTA and CDR2 FQGNSA. The junction had 2 bases not matched to a gene; V was cut back by 0 bases and J by 1 base. The CDR3 runs to 15 residues.

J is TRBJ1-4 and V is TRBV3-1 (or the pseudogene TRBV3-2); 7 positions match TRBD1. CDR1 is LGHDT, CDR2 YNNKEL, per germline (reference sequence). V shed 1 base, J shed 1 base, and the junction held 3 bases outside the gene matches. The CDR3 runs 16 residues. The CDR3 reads CASSQAPGGTNEKLFF. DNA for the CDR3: TGTGCCAGCAGCCAAGCCCCAGGGGGAACTAATGAAAAACTGTTTTTT.

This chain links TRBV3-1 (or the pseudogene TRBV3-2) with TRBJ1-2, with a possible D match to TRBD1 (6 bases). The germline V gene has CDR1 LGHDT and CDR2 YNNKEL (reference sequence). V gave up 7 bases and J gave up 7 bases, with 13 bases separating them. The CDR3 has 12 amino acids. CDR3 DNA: TGTGCCAGCAATACCAGGGGTTCTGGCTACACCTTC. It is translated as CASNTRGSGYTF.

The CDR3 nucleotides are TGCGCCAGCAGCTTGGGGTCGTCGACAGGCGCCACTGAAGCTTTCTTT. This translates into CASSLGSSTGATEAFF. The chain links TRBV5-1 to TRBJ1-1; possibly TRBD1 for D (6 bases). V lost 0 bases and J lost 4, with 16 bases in between. This CDR3 spans 16 amino acids. Germline-derived CDR1 and CDR2 are SGHRS and YFSETQ.

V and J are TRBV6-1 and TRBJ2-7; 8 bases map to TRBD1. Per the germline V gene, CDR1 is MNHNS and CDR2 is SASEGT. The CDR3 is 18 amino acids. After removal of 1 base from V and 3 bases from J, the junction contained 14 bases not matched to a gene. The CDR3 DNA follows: TGTGCCAGCAGTGAAGAGCCCTCAGGGGGCTCCACCTTCTACGAGCAGTACGTC. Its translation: CASSEEPSGGSTFYEQYV.

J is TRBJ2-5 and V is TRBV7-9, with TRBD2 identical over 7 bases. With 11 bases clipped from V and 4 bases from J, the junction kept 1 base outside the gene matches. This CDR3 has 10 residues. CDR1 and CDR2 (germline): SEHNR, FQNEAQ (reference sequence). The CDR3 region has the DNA TGTGCCGGGGGGGTAGAGACCCAGTACTTC. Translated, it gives CAGGVETQYF. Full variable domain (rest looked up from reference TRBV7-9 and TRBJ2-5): DTGVSQNPRHKITKRGQNVTFRCDPISEHNRLYWYRQTLGQGPEFLTYFQNEAQLEKSRLLSDRFSAERPKGSFSTLEIQRTEQGDSAMYLCAGGVETQYFGPGTRLLVL.

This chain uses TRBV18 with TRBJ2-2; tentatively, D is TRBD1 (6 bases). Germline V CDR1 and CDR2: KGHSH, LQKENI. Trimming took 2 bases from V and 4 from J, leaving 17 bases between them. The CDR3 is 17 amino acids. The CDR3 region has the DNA TGTGCCAGCTCACCATTTTCACAGGGTCTGGGCACCGGGGAGCTGTTTTTT. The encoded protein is CASSPFSQGLGTGELFF.

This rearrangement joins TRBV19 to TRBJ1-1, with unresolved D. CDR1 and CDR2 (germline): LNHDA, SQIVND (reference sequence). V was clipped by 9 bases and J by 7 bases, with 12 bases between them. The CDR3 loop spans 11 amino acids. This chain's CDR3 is CASGQFYEAFF. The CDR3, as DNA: TGTGCCAGCGGGCAGTTCTATGAAGCTTTCTTT.